This T cell receptor beta chain was sequenced in a study of response to subunit inactivated influenza vaccine. General study results and limits: Only a handful of new T cells, the authors suggested, are recruited with each seasonal influenza vaccination.

TCRdb ran MiXCR on the RT-PCR reads and lists one entry per CDR3 protein. The data hold roughly 180,000 distinct CDR3 sequences, with around a tenth observed a single time. In its sample, this clonotype was seen many times. Antigen specificity is unknown. This material consisted of non-naive T cells sorted from PBMCs, taken on the day of vaccination. The receptor comes from a man aged 45-65 years who received an inactivated influenza vaccine.

CDR3 nucleotides: TGTGCCAGTAGGGCGACAGGGCAGCAGCCCCAGCATTTT. Translation gives CASRATGQQPQHF. The rearrangement uses TRBV19 and TRBJ1-5, with TRBD1 identical over 7 bases. In germline, CDR1 is LNHDA, CDR2 SQIVND (reference sequence). V trimming: 6 bases; J trimming: 7 bases; junction bases outside the gene matches: 6. The CDR3 covers 13 residues. Supplemented by reference TRBV19 and TRBJ1-5, the full variable domain reads DGGITQSPKYLFRKEGQNVTLSCEQNLNHDAMYWYRQDPGQGLRLIYYSQIVNDFQKGDIAEGYSVSREKKESFPLTVTSAQKNPTAFYLCASRATGQQPQHFGDGTRLSIL.